These 26 T cell receptor beta chains originate from one sample sequenced in a study of blood T cell repertoires in COVID-19. TCRdb keeps only in-frame clones here, not all; method: immunoSEQ multiplex PCR. The table has about 330,000 clones, more than 75% seen once; the top ten hold less than 6%. The specimen was PBMCs or T cells enriched from blood (not recorded which). The receptor source for this set is a young woman who had recovered from COVID-19.

This clone is a singleton in its sample. The V call is TRBV18, the J call TRBJ1-5; possibly TRBD1 for D (6 bases). The CDR3 sequence is 15 residues long. CDR1 KGHSH and CDR2 LQKENI come from the germline V gene. V shed 4 bases and J shed 1 base, with 11 bases lying between them. The CDR3 coding sequence is TGTGCCAGCTCACAGGCAGGGACAAGCAATCAGCCCCAGCATTTT. It codes for CASSQAGTSNQPQHF. Combining the CDR3 with reference TRBV18 and TRBJ1-5 gives the whole variable domain NAGVMQNPRHLVRRRGQEARLRCSPMKGHSHVYWYRQLPEEGLKFMVYLQKENIIDESGMPKERFSAEFPKEGPSILRIQQVVRGDSAAYFCASSQAGTSNQPQHFGDGTRLSIL.

This clone came up once. V gene TRBV6-1 combines with J gene TRBJ1-3; the D is unclear. V lost 3 bases and J lost 0, with 9 bases in between. The CDR3 sequence is 15 residues long. The germline CDR1 and CDR2 sequences are MNHNS and SASEGT. The CDR3 nucleotides read TGTGCCAGCAGTGACAGGTCGAACTCTGGAAACACCATATATTTT. Amino acids: CASSDRSNSGNTIYF.

The rearrangement uses TRBV7-8 and TRBJ1-1; no firm D call. Germline-derived CDR1 and CDR2 are SGHVS and FQNEAQ. V lost 6 bases, J lost 1 base, and 12 bases lay in between. CDR3 length: 14 residues. The CDR3 DNA is TGTGCCAGCAGTCCGGAGAGGCCGAACACTGAAGCTTTCTTT. Amino acid sequence: CASSPERPNTEAFF.

V gene TRBV12-3 or TRBV12-4 combines with J gene TRBJ2-1; tentatively, D is TRBD1 (5 bases). V gave up 3 bases and J gave up 12 bases, with 12 bases separating them. This CDR3 spans 12 amino acids. The CDR3 DNA reads TGTGCCAGCAGTTTTGGTACCCAGGGGCAGTTCTTC. This sequence encodes CASSFGTQGQFF.

The rearrangement links TRBV6-5 to TRBJ1-6, with 9 nucleotides matching TRBD1. The CDR3 loop spans 14 amino acids. V lost 4 bases, J lost 10 bases, and 5 bases stayed unmatched. Germline V gene sequence: CDR1 MNHEY, CDR2 SVGAGI. The CDR3 loop reads CASSLQGAGSPLHF. The CDR3 DNA follows: TGTGCCAGCAGTTTACAGGGGGCAGGATCACCCCTCCACTTT.

The chain carries TRBV5-4 and TRBJ1-2; maybe TRBD1 (5 bases). Germline V gives CDR1 SGHNT, CDR2 YYREEE (reference sequence). V dropped 3 bases and J dropped 4 bases, with 10 bases sitting between them. This CDR3 spans 13 amino acids. The CDR3 is CASSSDSTYGYTF. As DNA, the CDR3 is TGTGCCAGCAGCTCAGACAGTACCTATGGCTACACCTTC.

Here the CDR3 DNA reads TGTGCCAGCAGCCCATCACAGGGGGCTGGGTATGGCTACACCTTC. Translation: CASSPSQGAGYGYTF. The rearrangement joins TRBV3-1 (or the pseudogene TRBV3-2) to TRBJ1-2; TRBD1 agrees at 9 bases. CDR1 LGHDT and CDR2 YNNKEL come from the germline V gene (reference sequence). V shed 4 bases, J shed 5 bases, and the junction held 8 bases outside the gene matches. CDR3 length: 15 amino acids.

This clone is a singleton in its sample. V and J are TRBV18 and TRBJ1-5; 10 bases line up with TRBD1. The CDR3 sequence is 16 residues long. Germline CDR1 reads KGHSH; CDR2 reads LQKENI. Trimming at V came to 1 base and at J to 6 bases, leaving 6 bases not matched to a gene. CDR3 DNA sequence: TGTGCCAGCTCACCACAAGGGACAGGGGTGACTCAGCCCCAGCATTTT. Amino acids: CASSPQGTGVTQPQHF.

V and J are TRBV14 and TRBJ2-2; a weak D match, TRBD1 (6 bases). This CDR3 has 16 residues. The germline gives CDR1 SGHDN, CDR2 FVKESK. V lost 4 bases to trimming and J lost 1 base, with 13 bases between them. CDR3 in amino acids: CASSPRTAVNTGELFF. CDR3 DNA sequence: TGTGCCAGCAGCCCTCGGACAGCGGTGAACACCGGGGAGCTGTTTTTT.

This clone showed up just once. V usage is TRBV5-1 and J usage is TRBJ2-2; tentatively, D is TRBD2 (6 bases). Germline CDR1 reads SGHRS; CDR2 reads YFSETQ. The CDR3 has 14 amino acids. V was pared by 6 bases and J by 7 bases, with 16 bases between. CDR3 residues: CASTEQGRRGELFF. DNA for the CDR3: TGCGCCAGCACCGAACAAGGGAGGCGCGGGGAGCTGTTTTTT.

This rearrangement joins TRBV28 to TRBJ2-7, with a possible D match to TRBD1 (5 bases). V lost 6 bases, J lost 5 bases, and 17 bases lay in between. The CDR3 is 14 residues long. Germline V gene data show CDR1 as MDHEN and CDR2 as SYDVKM. The DNA for the CDR3 is TGTGCCAGCAGCGTCGTGACAGCTAACCACGAGCAGTACTTC. This encodes CASSVVTANHEQYF. The variable domain in full, with the rest retrieved from reference TRBV28 and TRBJ2-7, is DVKVTQSSRYLVKRTGEKVFLECVQDMDHENMFWYRQDPGLGLRLIYFSYDVKMKEKGDIPEGYSVSREKKERFSLILESASTNQTSMYLCASSVVTANHEQYFGPGTRLTVT.

The rearrangement uses TRBV5-6 and TRBJ1-2; D not resolved. The germline gives CDR1 SGHDT, CDR2 YYEEEE. The CDR3 extends over 14 amino acids. Trimming took off 0 bases at V and 2 bases at J, with 8 bases between the two ends. This CDR3 is CASSLVGENYGYTF. CDR3 in DNA: TGTGCCAGCAGCTTGGTCGGGGAAAACTATGGCTACACCTTC. Supplemented by reference TRBV5-6 and TRBJ1-2, the full variable domain reads DAGVTQSPTHLIKTRGQQVTLRCSPKSGHDTVSWYQQALGQGPQFIFQYYEEEERQRGNFPDRFSGHQFPNYSSELNVNALLLGDSALYLCASSLVGENYGYTFGSGTRLTVV.

The chain combines TRBV20-1 with TRBJ1-5; D ambiguous. Trimming took 3 bases from V and 3 from J, leaving 12 bases between them. The CDR3 is 14 amino acids. Per the germline V gene, CDR1 is DFQATT and CDR2 is SNEGSKA (reference sequence). In DNA form, the CDR3 reads TGCAGTGCTAGTAACGTTGGCCCCAATCAGCCCCAGCATTTT. It encodes CSASNVGPNQPQHF.

This rearrangement joins TRBV7-6 to TRBJ2-2, with D maybe TRBD1 (6 bases). Germline V CDR1 and CDR2: SGHVS, FNYEAQ. The germline V and J ends were trimmed by 4 bases and 1 base, with 13 bases remaining between them. The CDR3 is 16 residues long. The CDR3: CASSSGHSGNTGELFF. CDR3 coding DNA: TGTGCCAGCAGCTCGGGACACAGTGGGAACACCGGGGAGCTGTTTTTT.

The rearrangement joins TRBV24-1 to TRBJ1-5, with no clear D. The CDR3 loop spans 12 amino acids. CDR1 and CDR2 from the germline V gene are KGHDR and SFDVKD. V lost 2 bases to trimming and J lost 4 bases, with 2 bases between them. CDR3 loop: CATSDSNQPQHF. CDR3 nucleotides: TGTGCCACCAGTGATTCTAATCAGCCCCAGCATTTT.

The chain combines TRBV5-1 with TRBJ1-6; no definite D call. V gave up 0 bases and J gave up 13 bases, with 11 bases separating them. Germline V CDR1 and CDR2: SGHRS, YFSETQ. The CDR3 is 13 amino acids. The DNA of the CDR3 is TGCGCCAGCAGCTTGGCCACCTCTACGCCCCTCCACTTT. Translation gives CASSLATSTPLHF.

The chain carries TRBV7-9 and TRBJ1-4; possible D gene TRBD1, 5 bases. CDR1 SEHNR and CDR2 FQNEAQ come from the germline V gene (reference sequence). The CDR3 is 15 residues long. Trimming pared 5 bases from V and 4 bases from J, leaving 14 bases between. The DNA of the CDR3 is TGTGCCAGCAGCGGCCGACAGCTCCTTAATGAAAAACTGTTTTTT. It yields the protein CASSGRQLLNEKLFF.

This clone came up once. V is TRBV5-1 and J is TRBJ2-7; TRBD2 is a possible D gene (6 bases). CDR1 and CDR2 (germline): SGHRS, YFSETQ. There are 15 residues in the CDR3. The V end was cut by 4 bases, the J end by 0 bases, with 14 bases between. The CDR3 bases are TGCGCCAGCAGCCTGGACCGGGACTTCTCCTACGAGCAGTACTTC. Translated, it gives CASSLDRDFSYEQYF.

This clone was seen at least ten times. V and J are TRBV7-9 and TRBJ1-6; 9 positions agree with TRBD1. Unmatched junction bases numbered 5, after V lost 4 bases and J lost 7 bases. CDR3 length: 15 residues. Germline V gene lookup returns CDR1 SEHNR and CDR2 FQNEAQ (reference sequence). The chain's CDR3 is CASSSRQGVNSPLHF. DNA of the CDR3: TGTGCCAGCAGCTCCCGACAGGGGGTGAATTCACCCCTCCACTTT.

The chain links TRBV7-3 to TRBJ2-3; 9 nucleotides line up with TRBD2. The germline CDR1 and CDR2 sequences are SGHTA and FQGTGA. There are 17 residues in the CDR3. The junction had 11 bases not matched to a gene; V was cut back by 3 bases and J by 4 bases. The chain's CDR3 is CASSLNSGGLRADTQYF. CDR3 coding DNA: TGTGCCAGCAGCTTGAATAGCGGGGGTCTAAGGGCAGATACGCAGTATTTT. The full variable domain, with the rest looked up from reference TRBV7-3 and TRBJ2-3, is GAGVSQTPSNKVTEKGKYVELRCDPISGHTALYWYRQSLGQGPEFLIYFQGTGAADDSGLPNDRFFAVRPEGSVSTLKIQRTERGDSAVYLCASSLNSGGLRADTQYFGPGTRLTVL.

The rearrangement links TRBV12-5 to TRBJ1-1; D is perhaps TRBD1 (6 bases). V was clipped by 3 bases and J by 1 base, with 9 bases between them. This CDR3 region has 14 residues. CDR1 is LGHNT and CDR2 is FRNRAP in the germline V gene. CDR3 sequence: CASGLQGRNTEAFF. The CDR3 nucleotides read TGTGCTAGTGGTTTACAGGGAAGGAACACTGAAGCTTTCTTT.

This clone was recorded once. This chain uses TRBV5-4 with TRBJ2-3, with D possibly being TRBD2 (7 bases). The CDR3 covers 14 residues. V lost 10 bases to trimming and J lost 6 bases, with 21 bases between them. Per the germline V gene, CDR1 is SGHNT and CDR2 is YYREEE (reference sequence). The CDR3 loop is CAAQGGASGDTQYF. The CDR3, as DNA: TGTGCCGCGCAAGGGGGGGCCTCAGGCGATACGCAGTATTTT.

J is TRBJ2-1 and V is TRBV18; 9 bases fit TRBD2. The CDR3 covers 16 residues. The V gene end was trimmed by 2 bases and the J gene end by 4 bases; junction bases not matched to a gene: 6. Germline lookup yields CDR1 KGHSH and CDR2 LQKENI. The CDR3 bases are TGTGCCAGCTCACCAGTCCCTCTAGCGGGGTACAATGAGCAGTTCTTC. Translated: CASSPVPLAGYNEQFF. The whole variable domain, remainder taken from reference TRBV18 and TRBJ2-1, is NAGVMQNPRHLVRRRGQEARLRCSPMKGHSHVYWYRQLPEEGLKFMVYLQKENIIDESGMPKERFSAEFPKEGPSILRIQQVVRGDSAAYFCASSPVPLAGYNEQFFGPGTRLTVL.

The genes are TRBV19 and TRBJ1-1; tentatively, D is TRBD1 (6 bases). The length of the CDR3 is 16 residues. CDR1 LNHDA and CDR2 SQIVND come from the germline V gene (reference sequence). The V end lost 0 bases, the J end lost 0 bases, and 11 bases lay between the germline ends. This CDR3 is CASSIDLTGMNTEAFF. The CDR3 coding sequence is TGTGCCAGTAGTATAGATCTAACAGGGATGAACACTGAAGCTTTCTTT.

The gene calls are TRBV21-1 and TRBJ1-6; the table calls TRBD1, which could not be checked here. TRBV21-1 is deemed a pseudogene. CDR3 length: 15 residues. The CDR3 bases are TGTGCCAGCAGCAAAAAGCCGGCAGGGAATTCACCCCTCCACTTT. Residues: CASSKKPAGNSPLHF.

The gene calls are TRBV19 and TRBJ1-1; D uncertain. The V gene lost 1 base and the J gene lost 3 bases, with 6 bases spanning the gap. Germline CDR1 reads LNHDA; CDR2 reads SQIVND (reference sequence). The CDR3 is 13 residues long. The CDR3 DNA follows: TGTGCCAGTAGTATAGGGCGGGACACTGAAGCTTTCTTT. It specifies CASSIGRDTEAFF. The whole variable domain, remainder taken from reference TRBV19 and TRBJ1-1, is DGGITQSPKYLFRKEGQNVTLSCEQNLNHDAMYWYRQDPGQGLRLIYYSQIVNDFQKGDIAEGYSVSREKKESFPLTVTSAQKNPTAFYLCASSIGRDTEAFFGQGTRLTVV.